The 26 T cell receptor beta chains below were found in one sample sequenced in a study of blood T cell repertoires in COVID-19 (dated by TCRdb to about 2020). Libraries were prepared through the immunoSEQ multiplex PCR assay. TCRdb provides this immuneACCESS table in a form limited to in-frame rearrangements. Some clones are lacking; in checked studies, under half of them reflect an unresolved V gene, and why the rest are absent is not known. For this sample there are roughly 250,000 clones; over 75% appear just once. Clones ranked in the top ten supply roughly 0.8% of the sample. Material: peripheral blood. The receptors were gathered from a woman younger than 45 with acute or convalescent COVID-19.

This chain connects TRBV5-1 to TRBJ2-7; D is possibly TRBD1 (5 bases). The CDR3 sequence is 15 residues long. V shed 0 bases and J shed 1 base, with 11 bases lying between them. Per germline, CDR1 SGHRS and CDR2 YFSETQ. CDR3 nucleotide sequence: TGCGCCAGCAGCTTGGAACAGGACCCTTCCTACGAGCAGTACTTC. Residues: CASSLEQDPSYEQYF.

V and J are TRBV5-4 and TRBJ1-6; perhaps TRBD1 as D (5 bases). The CDR3 runs 14 residues. V was shortened by 0 bases and J by 9 bases, with 10 bases between the two germline ends. Germline CDR1 SGHNT, CDR2 YYREEE (reference sequence). The CDR3 is CASSLDSGGSPLHF. The DNA for the CDR3 is TGTGCCAGCAGCTTGGACTCGGGGGGTTCACCCCTCCACTTT. Full variable domain (remainder filled in from reference TRBV5-4 and TRBJ1-6): ETGVTQSPTHLIKTRGQQVTLRCSSQSGHNTVSWYQQALGQGPQFIFQYYREEENGRGNFPPRFSGLQFPNYSSELNVNALELDDSALYLCASSLDSGGSPLHFGNGTRLTVT.

This chain links TRBV5-4 with TRBJ1-2; 11 bases map to TRBD1. Germline loops: CDR1 SGHNT, CDR2 YYREEE (reference sequence). Trimming cost V 4 bases and J 3 bases; bases outside gene matches: 5. The CDR3 runs to 15 residues. The CDR3 protein is CASSGGTGGYYGYTF. The CDR3 nucleotides read TGTGCCAGCAGCGGCGGGACAGGGGGATACTATGGCTACACCTTC. The entire variable domain, with the rest obtained from reference TRBV5-4 and TRBJ1-2, is as follows: ETGVTQSPTHLIKTRGQQVTLRCSSQSGHNTVSWYQQALGQGPQFIFQYYREEENGRGNFPPRFSGLQFPNYSSELNVNALELDDSALYLCASSGGTGGYYGYTFGSGTRLTVV.

The chain is built from TRBV7-8 and TRBJ2-3; D gene unclear. Per germline, CDR1 SGHVS and CDR2 FQNEAQ. The CDR3 runs 16 residues. Trimming took off 0 bases at V and 0 bases at J, with 10 bases between the two ends. For the CDR3, the DNA is TGTGCCAGCAGCTTAGCTCCGGTTACTAGCACAGATACGCAGTATTTT. Translation gives CASSLAPVTSTDTQYF.

J is TRBJ2-5 and V is TRBV5-1; 7 positions match TRBD2. Germline V gives CDR1 SGHRS, CDR2 YFSETQ. The CDR3 is 14 residues long. The V gene end was trimmed by 0 bases and the J gene end by 5 bases; junction bases not matched to a gene: 4. The CDR3 here is CASSLVRGGETQYF. The CDR3 nucleotides are TGCGCCAGCAGCTTGGTTCGGGGAGGGGAGACCCAGTACTTC.

This clone has a handful of counts. This rearrangement joins TRBV7-2 to TRBJ1-2; TRBD1 is a possible D gene (6 bases). The V and J ends lost 7 bases and 6 bases respectively, with 18 bases between them. This CDR3 region has 14 residues. Germline V gives CDR1 SGHTA, CDR2 FQGNSA. CDR3 in amino acids: CASTLTDRMNGYTF. The CDR3 nucleotides are TGTGCCAGCACTCTGACGGACAGAATGAATGGCTACACCTTC.

CDR3 nucleotides: TGCGCCAGCAGCCCGACAGTTCTGGATACGCAGTATTTT. It is translated as CASSPTVLDTQYF. The chain recombines TRBV5-1 with TRBJ2-3; tentatively, D is TRBD1 (5 bases). This CDR3 is built from 13 residues. CDR1 is SGHRS, CDR2 YFSETQ, per germline. V dropped 4 bases and J dropped 6 bases, with 12 bases sitting between them.

The chain is built from TRBV27 and TRBJ2-7, with 10 bases lining up with TRBD2. Germline CDR1 MNHEY, CDR2 SMNVEV (reference sequence). Trimming took 5 bases from V and 6 from J; bases not matched to a gene: 13. The CDR3 is 16 amino acids. Here the CDR3 reads CASSPLASGSVSEQYF. CDR3 in DNA: TGTGCCAGCAGTCCCCTGGCTAGCGGGAGTGTTAGCGAGCAGTACTTC.

CDR3 sequence reads: CASSRETGTVNTEAFF. In DNA, the CDR3 is TGTGCCAGCAGCCGTGAAACGGGGACAGTGAACACTGAAGCTTTCTTT. The chain employs TRBV5-8 and TRBJ1-1, with 7 bases that match TRBD1. With V trimmed by 4 bases and J by 0 bases, 9 bases remained unmatched. This CDR3 is built from 16 residues. Germline CDR1 is SGHTS and CDR2 is YDEGEE.

The chain links TRBV11-3 to TRBJ2-1; no definite D call. With 4 bases removed from V and 5 bases from J, the gap between germline ends came to 9 bases. Germline V CDR1 and CDR2: SGHNT, YENEEA. CDR3 length: 13 residues. CDR3 nucleotides: TGTGCCAGCAGCTCCTTTCTAGACAATGAGCAGTTCTTC. Its protein product is CASSSFLDNEQFF.

The chain carries TRBV9 and TRBJ1-5, with 9 bases lining up with TRBD1. Looked up from germline, CDR1 is SGDLS and CDR2 is YYNGEE. V lost 3 bases and J lost 1; bases outside the gene matches: 2. The CDR3 runs 15 residues. CDR3 loop: CASSAGTGSNQPQHF. CDR3 in DNA: TGTGCCAGCAGCGCCGGGACAGGGAGCAATCAGCCCCAGCATTTT.

V and J are TRBV6-5 and TRBJ1-1, with 10 bases matching TRBD1. Germline assignment: CDR1 MNHEY and CDR2 SVGAGI. With V trimmed by 2 bases and J by 4 bases, 7 bases remained unmatched. The CDR3 extends over 16 amino acids. CDR3 sequence (DNA): TGTGCCAGCAGTTACGAGGGGACAGGGGTTAGCACTGAAGCTTTCTTT. Its translation: CASSYEGTGVSTEAFF.

The chain employs TRBV3-1 (or the pseudogene TRBV3-2) and TRBJ2-7, with 10 bases lining up with TRBD2. V shed 1 base, J shed 6 bases, and the junction held 0 bases outside the gene matches. This CDR3 comprises 13 residues. Germline loops: CDR1 LGHDT, CDR2 YNNKEL (reference sequence). The CDR3 nucleotides read TGTGCCAGCAGCCAAGCTAGCGGGAGCGAGCAGTACTTC. Translation gives CASSQASGSEQYF.

The gene calls are TRBV24-1 and TRBJ2-1, with a weak D call TRBD2 (5 bases). Per germline, CDR1 KGHDR and CDR2 SFDVKD. Trimming removed 6 bases from V and 7 bases from J, with 9 bases in between. This CDR3 is 12 amino acids long. The CDR3 DNA is TGTGCCACCAGTCTACGGGGAAATGAGCAGTTCTTC. Translated, it gives CATSLRGNEQFF.

The rearrangement joins TRBV18 to TRBJ2-1; 10 nucleotides match TRBD2. Trimming at V came to 1 base and at J to 5 bases, leaving 11 bases not matched to a gene. The CDR3 is 18 amino acids. Germline V gene sequence: CDR1 KGHSH, CDR2 LQKENI. The CDR3 DNA reads TGTGCCAGCTCACCACAATTAAGAGGGACTAGCGTAAACAATGAGCAGTTCTTC. This encodes CASSPQLRGTSVNNEQFF.

J is TRBJ1-2 and V is TRBV5-1, with a tentative D call TRBD1 (5 bases). Trimming took off 5 bases at V and 0 bases at J, with 8 bases between the two ends. The CDR3 sequence is 13 residues long. Germline V lookup: CDR1 SGHRS, CDR2 YFSETQ. CDR3 bases: TGCGCCAGCAGGCCGACAGCTAACTATGGCTACACCTTC. Its translation is CASRPTANYGYTF.

Points on this clone: Other DNA sequences of this sample code for an identical CDR3. This chain links TRBV2 with TRBJ2-5; 11 bases are a match to TRBD2. The CDR3 is 16 amino acids. The junction had 6 bases not matched to a gene; V was cut back by 1 base and J by 5 bases. Looked up from germline, CDR1 is SNHLY and CDR2 is FYNNEI. For the CDR3, the DNA is TGTGCCAGCAGTGAAGGAGGGCTAGCGGGAGGCGAGACCCAGTACTTC. Its protein is CASSEGGLAGGETQYF. Filled out from reference TRBV2 and TRBJ2-5, the complete variable domain reads EPEVTQTPSHQVTQMGQEVILRCVPISNHLYFYWYRQILGQKVEFLVSFYNNEISEKSEIFDDQFSVERPDGSNFTLKIRSTKLEDSAMYFCASSEGGLAGGETQYFGPGTRLLVL.

The chain couples TRBV11-2 to TRBJ2-2; TRBD2 matches 7 bases. Looked up from germline, CDR1 is SGHAT and CDR2 is FQNNGV. The CDR3 has 17 amino acids. J lost 2 bases, V lost 0 bases, and 6 bases had no gene match. CDR3 coding DNA: TGTGCCAGCAGCTTAGAAGGCGGGAGTTACAACACCGGGGAGCTGTTTTTT. Amino acid sequence: CASSLEGGSYNTGELFF.

The V gene is TRBV19, the J gene TRBJ2-1, with TRBD2 identical over 10 bases. CDR3 length equals 16 residues. Trimming at V came to 4 bases and at J to 6 bases, leaving 9 bases not matched to a gene. Germline lookup yields CDR1 LNHDA and CDR2 SQIVND (reference sequence). The CDR3 bases are TGTGCCAGTAGTACGTCCATAGCGGGAGGATCCAATGAGCAGTTCTTC. Protein: CASSTSIAGGSNEQFF.

This rearrangement joins TRBV19 to TRBJ1-2, with D perhaps matching TRBD1 (5 bases). CDR1 LNHDA and CDR2 SQIVND come from the germline V gene (reference sequence). Trimming took 4 bases from V and 3 from J, leaving 9 bases between them. This CDR3 is built from 13 residues. CDR3 residues: CASSKTAHYGYTF. In DNA, the CDR3 is TGTGCCAGTAGTAAGACAGCCCACTATGGCTACACCTTC.

Here the CDR3 reads CASNRIREADTQYF. CDR3 nucleotide sequence: TGTGCCAGCAACAGAATCCGGGAGGCAGATACGCAGTATTTT. This sequence joins TRBV6-6 and TRBJ2-3, with 7 nucleotides matching TRBD2. Germline CDR1 MNHNY, CDR2 SVGAGI (reference sequence). The CDR3 covers 14 residues. Trimming cost V 7 bases and J 4 bases; bases outside gene matches: 8.

This chain's CDR3 is CASSLWGESGYTF. CDR3 nucleotide sequence: TGTGCCAGCAGCCTTTGGGGAGAAAGTGGCTACACCTTC. The chain recombines TRBV6-5 with TRBJ1-2; D not resolved. This CDR3 has 13 residues. The V end lost 6 bases, the J end lost 7 bases, and 15 bases lay between the germline ends. From germline, CDR1 is MNHEY and CDR2 SVGAGI.

This chain joins TRBV9 and TRBJ2-1; D remains ambiguous. Germline V gene lookup returns CDR1 SGDLS and CDR2 YYNGEE. The V end lost 0 bases, the J end lost 1 base, and 8 bases lay between the germline ends. This CDR3 spans 15 amino acids. CDR3 sequence: CASSVGLVSYNEQFF. CDR3 coding DNA: TGTGCCAGCAGCGTAGGGCTAGTGTCCTACAATGAGCAGTTCTTC.

This clone was seen more than once but under ten times. The chain recombines TRBV2 with TRBJ1-6; TRBD1 agrees at 7 bases. Germline loops: CDR1 SNHLY, CDR2 FYNNEI. With 11 bases clipped from V and 7 bases from J, the junction kept 8 bases outside the gene matches. This CDR3 contains 13 residues. CDR3 sequence (DNA): TGTGCCTGCACCGACAGGGAGAATTCACCCCTCCACTTT. Its protein is CACTDRENSPLHF.

This chain uses TRBV10-3 with TRBJ2-7; TRBD2 matches at 10 bases. Germline lookup yields CDR1 ENHRY and CDR2 SYGVKD. This CDR3 is 14 amino acids long. With V trimmed by 2 bases and J by 5 bases, 3 bases remained unmatched. The CDR3: CAISERGLANEQYF. The CDR3 DNA sequence: TGTGCCATCAGTGAGAGGGGACTAGCGAACGAGCAGTACTTC.

The chain is built from TRBV19 and TRBJ1-2; maybe TRBD1 (5 bases). Trimming removed 6 bases at V and 6 bases at J, with 20 bases between. The CDR3 extends over 15 amino acids. CDR1 is LNHDA and CDR2 is SQIVND in the germline V gene (reference sequence). The CDR3 bases are TGTGCCAGTAGCCCTTCGGTGGGGGGTAGGCATGGCTACACCTTC. Translation: CASSPSVGGRHGYTF.